This entry lists 11 T cell receptor beta chains sequenced from one sample in a study of cytotoxic CD8 clonotypes in ibrutinib-treated CLL. Data came from immunoSEQ multiplex PCR; TCRdb stores just in-frame clones and leaves some out. The data contain 15,000 or so clones, 50% to 75% of them singletons. The sequencing here drew on PBMCs, taken after 12 months of ibrutinib treatment. The receptors were gathered from a human donor with chronic lymphocytic leukemia.

V and J are TRBV29-1 and TRBJ2-3, with D perhaps TRBD1 or TRBD2 (5 bases each). Germline CDR1 SQVTM, CDR2 ANQGSEA. The CDR3 spans 14 residues. V gave up 6 bases and J gave up 0 bases, with 13 bases separating them. The DNA for the CDR3 is TGCAGCGTCGGGGTTGGGGCTAGCACAGATACGCAGTATTTT. This translates into CSVGVGASTDTQYF.

Concerning this clone: Relative to the germline gene, one junction end is altered; a read error may explain this. Different DNA sequences within this sample yield the same CDR3. This sequence joins TRBV15 and TRBJ1-2; 11 nucleotides match TRBD1. Germline V gene data show CDR1 as LNHNV and CDR2 as YYDKDF (reference sequence). This CDR3 has 15 amino acids. In DNA form, the CDR3 reads TGTGCTACCAGCAGAGATCGCGGACAGGGGGCTGGCTACACCTTC. It encodes CATSRDRGQGAGYTF. The complete variable domain, with remaining parts taken from reference TRBV15 and TRBJ1-2, reads DAMVIQNPRYQVTQFGKPVTLSCSQTLNHNVMYWYQQKSSQAPKLLFHYYDKDFNNEADTPDNFQSRRPNTSFCFLDIRSPGLGDTAMYLCATSRDRGQGAGYTFGSGTRLTVV.

This clone was detected a few times. The rearrangement joins TRBV6-1 to TRBJ1-2, with 8 bases lining up with TRBD1. Germline V gene sequence: CDR1 MNHNS, CDR2 SASEGT. The CDR3 totals 15 residues. Germline trimming cut 3 bases from V and 2 bases from J; bases unmatched to any gene: 5. In DNA, the CDR3 is TGTGCCAGCAGTGATGGACAGGGTCCCAACTATGGCTACACCTTC. This encodes CASSDGQGPNYGYTF.

By share, this clone counts as large. CDR3: CASSETAILQYF. In DNA, the CDR3 is TGCGCCAGCAGTGAGACAGCGATTTTACAGTACTTC. The chain uses TRBV10-2 and TRBJ2-7; D gene ambiguous. CDR1 and CDR2 (germline): WSHSY, SAAADI. V lost 2 bases to trimming and J lost 10 bases, with 12 bases between them. CDR3 length: 12 residues.

This clone has more than one count but fewer than ten. The chain links TRBV30 to TRBJ2-2; D may be TRBD1 or TRBD2 (5 bases each). The ends were cut back, 4 bases at V and 6 bases at J, with 15 bases in the middle. The germline V gene has CDR1 GTSNPN and CDR2 SVGIG (reference sequence). CDR3 length equals 14 residues. The CDR3 region has the DNA TGTGCCTGGACCCGGGGCCTATTACCCGGGGAGCTGTTTTTT. It codes for CAWTRGLLPGELFF. Together with reference TRBV30 and TRBJ2-2, the CDR3 gives the full variable domain: SQTIHQWPATLVQPVGSPLSLECTVEGTSNPNLYWYRQAAGRGLQLLFYSVGIGQISSEVPQNLSASRPQDRQFILSSKKLLLSDSGFYLCAWTRGLLPGELFFGEGSRLTVL.

The sample holds a few counts of this clone. The chain uses TRBV7-3 and TRBJ2-1; 13 positions agree with TRBD2. With 5 bases clipped from V and 7 bases from J, the junction kept 8 bases outside the gene matches. CDR1 is SGHTA, CDR2 FQGTGA, per germline. This CDR3 is built from 16 residues. DNA for the CDR3: TGTGCCAGCAGCCCATATACTAGCGGGAGGGGGAATGAGCAGTTCTTC. Its translation: CASSPYTSGRGNEQFF.

CDR3 loop: CASSQSGSIAYEQYF. CDR3 in DNA: TGTGCCAGCAGTCAGTCCGGGTCCATCGCCTACGAGCAGTACTTC. V and J are TRBV6-5 and TRBJ2-7; no firm D call. Germline V CDR1 and CDR2: MNHEY, SVGAGI. This CDR3 is 15 amino acids long. V lost 5 bases to trimming and J lost 2 bases, with 16 bases between them.

The chain has TRBV7-9 and TRBJ2-1; D gene uncertain. The germline V gene has CDR1 SEHNR and CDR2 FQNEAQ (reference sequence). This CDR3 region has 14 residues. Between the trimmed V and J ends, which lost 5 bases and 1 base, there was a span of 9 bases. CDR3 sequence reads: CASSPTGSYNEQFF. The CDR3 DNA sequence: TGTGCCAGCAGCCCTACTGGATCCTACAATGAGCAGTTCTTC.

The chain combines TRBV7-9 with TRBJ1-5; the match to TRBD1 covers 7 bases. The junction had 5 bases not matched to a gene; V was cut back by 2 bases and J by 7 bases. Germline lookup yields CDR1 SEHNR and CDR2 FQNEAQ (reference sequence). The CDR3 loop spans 14 amino acids. CDR3 amino acids: CASSLTGEGQPQHF. The CDR3 DNA is TGTGCCAGCAGCTTAACAGGGGAGGGACAGCCCCAGCATTTT.

V usage is TRBV27 and J usage is TRBJ2-4, with D uncertain. The V end lost 4 bases, the J end lost 3 bases, and 7 bases lay between the germline ends. This CDR3 has 13 residues. The germline V gene encodes CDR1 MNHEY and CDR2 SMNVEV (reference sequence). In DNA, the CDR3 is TGTGCCAGCAGTTACAGCCACAAAAACATTCAGTACTTC. Translated, it gives CASSYSHKNIQYF.

In this sample, this clone turned up once. The chain has TRBV18 and TRBJ2-7, with 9 bases matching TRBD2. J lost 2 bases, V lost 0 bases, and 2 bases had no gene match. Germline CDR1 KGHSH, CDR2 LQKENI. The CDR3 sequence is 15 residues long. The chain's CDR3 is CASSPPAGGPYEQYF. Written as DNA, the CDR3 is TGTGCCAGCTCACCACCGGCGGGAGGGCCCTACGAGCAGTACTTC.